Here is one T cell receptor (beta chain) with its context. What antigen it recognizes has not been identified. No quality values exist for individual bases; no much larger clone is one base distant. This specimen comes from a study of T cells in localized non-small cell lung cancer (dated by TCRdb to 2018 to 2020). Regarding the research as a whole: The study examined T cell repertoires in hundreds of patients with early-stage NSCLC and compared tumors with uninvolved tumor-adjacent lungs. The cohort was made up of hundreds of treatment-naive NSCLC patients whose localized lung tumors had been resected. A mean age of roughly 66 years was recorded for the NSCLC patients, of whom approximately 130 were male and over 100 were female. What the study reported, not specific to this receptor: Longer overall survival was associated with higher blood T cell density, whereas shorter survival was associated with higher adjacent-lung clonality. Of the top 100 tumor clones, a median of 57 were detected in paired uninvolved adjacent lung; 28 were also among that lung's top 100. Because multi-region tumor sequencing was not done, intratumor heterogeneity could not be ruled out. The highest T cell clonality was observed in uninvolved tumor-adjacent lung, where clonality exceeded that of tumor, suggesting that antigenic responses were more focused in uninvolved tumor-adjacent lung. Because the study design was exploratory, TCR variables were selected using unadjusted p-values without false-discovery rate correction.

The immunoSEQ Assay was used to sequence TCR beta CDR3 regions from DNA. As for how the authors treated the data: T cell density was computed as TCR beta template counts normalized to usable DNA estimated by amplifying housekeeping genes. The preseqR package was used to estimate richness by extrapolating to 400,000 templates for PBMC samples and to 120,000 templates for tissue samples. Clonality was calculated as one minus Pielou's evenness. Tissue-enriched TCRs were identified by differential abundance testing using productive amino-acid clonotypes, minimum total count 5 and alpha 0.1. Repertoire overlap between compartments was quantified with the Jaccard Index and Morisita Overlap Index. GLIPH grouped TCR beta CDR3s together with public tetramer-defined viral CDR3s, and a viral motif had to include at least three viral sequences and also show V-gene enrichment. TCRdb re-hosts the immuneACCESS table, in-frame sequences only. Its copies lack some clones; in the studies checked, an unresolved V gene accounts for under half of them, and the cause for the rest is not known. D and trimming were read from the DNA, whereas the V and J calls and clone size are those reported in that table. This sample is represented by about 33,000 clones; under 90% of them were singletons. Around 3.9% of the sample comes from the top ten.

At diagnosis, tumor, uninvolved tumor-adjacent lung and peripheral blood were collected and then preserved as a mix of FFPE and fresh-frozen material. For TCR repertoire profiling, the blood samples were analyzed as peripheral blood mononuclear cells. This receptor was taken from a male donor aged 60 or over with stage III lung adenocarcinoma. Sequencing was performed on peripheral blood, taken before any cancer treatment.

This receptor carries the CDR3 CASSVAGQGALGPGYEQYF. The DNA sequence is TGTGCCAGCAGCGTAGCGGGACAGGGGGCATTGGGGCCGGGCTACGAGCAGTACTTC. The V gene is TRBV9 and the J gene is TRBJ2-7; the central 12 bases match TRBD1. From the cysteine through the phenylalanine, the CDR3 covers 19 amino acids. The kept DNA is CDR3 alone, 57 bases in frame from the first base. CDR1 is given as SGDLS and CDR2 as YYNGEE, both from the germline V gene. From V the trimming removes 0 bases and from J it removes 3 bases, while the gene matches leave 13 bases of the junction unaccounted for.